This T cell receptor beta chain was observed in a study of CD8 T cells in Susac syndrome. Study overall: The Susac syndrome patients that were sequenced included 5 or 6 with active disease and 8 or 9 in remission. Patients with Susac syndrome were therapy-naive, on corticosteroids, or on intravenous immunoglobulin alone at the time that blood was drawn. Study conclusions and caveats: When the CD4+ T cell repertoires of patients with Susac syndrome were examined, they did not show any clonal expansion.

V lost 0 bases to trimming and J lost 5 bases, with 7 bases between them. The CDR3 totals 13 residues. CDR1 SGHTA and CDR2 FQGNSA come from the germline V gene. As for this clonotype: Its target is unknown.

An amount of RNA that ranged from roughly 0.45 to 1 ug was reverse transcribed with random hexamers. TCRdb reanalysed the immunoSEQ multiplex PCR reads using MiXCR and keeps one entry per CDR3 protein. The sample lists a few hundred thousand distinct CDR3 sequences, approximately 94% occurring once. This rearrangement joins TRBV7-2 to TRBJ2-5; D unresolved. Sequenced sample: CD4+ T cells from PBMCs. The sequence derives from a human donor with Susac syndrome. The CDR3 loop reads CASSLAVRETQYF. The CDR3 DNA reads as TGTGCCAGCAGCTTAGCTGTACGGGAGACCCAGTACTTC.